The 2 T cell receptor beta chains below come from one sample, sequenced in a study of control samples from healthy donors and cancer patients. Assay: immunoSEQ multiplex PCR; the TCRdb copy retains only in-frame clones and omits some. The table shows 150,000 or so clones, with about 90% occurring only once. Sequenced: blood. Source of these receptors: a man aged 18 to 35 in good health.

V is TRBV28 and J is TRBJ1-5; tentatively, D is TRBD1 (5 bases). The V gene's germline CDR1 is MDHEN and CDR2 SYDVKM. V was clipped by 5 bases and J by 1 base, with 15 bases between them. The CDR3 totals 16 residues. DNA for the CDR3: TGTGCCAGCAGTCATGGGGGGGGAAGAAGCAATCAGCCCCAGCATTTT. Its translation: CASSHGGGRSNQPQHF.

V gene TRBV7-2 combines with J gene TRBJ1-6; weak D call: TRBD1 (6 bases). CDR3 size: 17 residues. Between the trimmed V and J ends, which lost 4 bases and 3 bases, there was a span of 16 bases. Looked up from germline, CDR1 is SGHTA and CDR2 is FQGNSA. CDR3 residues: CASSSRRAGVYNSPLHF. The CDR3, as DNA: TGTGCCAGCAGCTCCCGTCGGGCAGGGGTCTATAATTCACCCCTCCACTTT.